This TCR beta chain was sequenced for a study of T cells after yellow fever vaccination. This clonotype was detected many times. What it binds is unknown. The study's findings and limits: Clonotype sharing between CD4 and CD8 compartments was small. Compared with primary, the secondary response was weaker and peaked at day 5, not 15. Reappearing after the booster were most of the clones from primary vaccination (about 95% CD4, about 87% CD8).

Germline V gene sequence: CDR1 SGDLS, CDR2 YYNGEE. J was trimmed by 5 bases and V by 4 bases; bases with no gene match: 11. The CDR3 length is 16 residues. UMIs were added to TCR cDNA along with a universal primer site when it was made by 5'RACE template switching. TCRdb re-derived calls from the 5' RACE reads in MiXCR, one entry per CDR3 protein. Of around 180,000 distinct CDR3 sequences listed, 5.5% to 7.5% are singletons. The rearrangement uses TRBV9 and TRBJ2-3, with 9 bases identical to TRBD2. The sample in question was CD4+ T cells sorted from PBMCs, obtained on the day of the first yellow fever vaccination. The receptor was derived from a man younger than 30 who received the YFV17D yellow fever vaccine. This chain's CDR3 is CASSPQAGGPGDTQYF. The DNA of the CDR3 is TGTGCCAGCAGCCCCCAGGCGGGGGGGCCTGGAGATACGCAGTATTTT.